This T cell receptor (beta chain) originates from a study of blood T cell repertoires in COVID-19. The CDR3 contains 14 residues. V was trimmed by 3 bases and J by 4 bases, leaving 10 bases between them. Germline assignment: CDR1 MDHEN and CDR2 SYDVKM. The table lists this clone with a count of one. Generated by immunoSEQ multiplex PCR, the TCRdb table keeps only in-frame clones and is missing some. There are a few hundred thousand clones in the sample; roughly 85% occur only once, and approximately 3.7% lies in the top ten. The TCR originated in a woman between 18 and 29 years old with acute or convalescent COVID-19. V and J are TRBV28 and TRBJ1-3, with D tentatively TRBD1 (5 bases). The source material was peripheral blood. CDR3 bases: TGTGCCAGCAGTTTGGCAGGGTTAGGAAACACCATATATTTT. This codes for CASSLAGLGNTIYF.